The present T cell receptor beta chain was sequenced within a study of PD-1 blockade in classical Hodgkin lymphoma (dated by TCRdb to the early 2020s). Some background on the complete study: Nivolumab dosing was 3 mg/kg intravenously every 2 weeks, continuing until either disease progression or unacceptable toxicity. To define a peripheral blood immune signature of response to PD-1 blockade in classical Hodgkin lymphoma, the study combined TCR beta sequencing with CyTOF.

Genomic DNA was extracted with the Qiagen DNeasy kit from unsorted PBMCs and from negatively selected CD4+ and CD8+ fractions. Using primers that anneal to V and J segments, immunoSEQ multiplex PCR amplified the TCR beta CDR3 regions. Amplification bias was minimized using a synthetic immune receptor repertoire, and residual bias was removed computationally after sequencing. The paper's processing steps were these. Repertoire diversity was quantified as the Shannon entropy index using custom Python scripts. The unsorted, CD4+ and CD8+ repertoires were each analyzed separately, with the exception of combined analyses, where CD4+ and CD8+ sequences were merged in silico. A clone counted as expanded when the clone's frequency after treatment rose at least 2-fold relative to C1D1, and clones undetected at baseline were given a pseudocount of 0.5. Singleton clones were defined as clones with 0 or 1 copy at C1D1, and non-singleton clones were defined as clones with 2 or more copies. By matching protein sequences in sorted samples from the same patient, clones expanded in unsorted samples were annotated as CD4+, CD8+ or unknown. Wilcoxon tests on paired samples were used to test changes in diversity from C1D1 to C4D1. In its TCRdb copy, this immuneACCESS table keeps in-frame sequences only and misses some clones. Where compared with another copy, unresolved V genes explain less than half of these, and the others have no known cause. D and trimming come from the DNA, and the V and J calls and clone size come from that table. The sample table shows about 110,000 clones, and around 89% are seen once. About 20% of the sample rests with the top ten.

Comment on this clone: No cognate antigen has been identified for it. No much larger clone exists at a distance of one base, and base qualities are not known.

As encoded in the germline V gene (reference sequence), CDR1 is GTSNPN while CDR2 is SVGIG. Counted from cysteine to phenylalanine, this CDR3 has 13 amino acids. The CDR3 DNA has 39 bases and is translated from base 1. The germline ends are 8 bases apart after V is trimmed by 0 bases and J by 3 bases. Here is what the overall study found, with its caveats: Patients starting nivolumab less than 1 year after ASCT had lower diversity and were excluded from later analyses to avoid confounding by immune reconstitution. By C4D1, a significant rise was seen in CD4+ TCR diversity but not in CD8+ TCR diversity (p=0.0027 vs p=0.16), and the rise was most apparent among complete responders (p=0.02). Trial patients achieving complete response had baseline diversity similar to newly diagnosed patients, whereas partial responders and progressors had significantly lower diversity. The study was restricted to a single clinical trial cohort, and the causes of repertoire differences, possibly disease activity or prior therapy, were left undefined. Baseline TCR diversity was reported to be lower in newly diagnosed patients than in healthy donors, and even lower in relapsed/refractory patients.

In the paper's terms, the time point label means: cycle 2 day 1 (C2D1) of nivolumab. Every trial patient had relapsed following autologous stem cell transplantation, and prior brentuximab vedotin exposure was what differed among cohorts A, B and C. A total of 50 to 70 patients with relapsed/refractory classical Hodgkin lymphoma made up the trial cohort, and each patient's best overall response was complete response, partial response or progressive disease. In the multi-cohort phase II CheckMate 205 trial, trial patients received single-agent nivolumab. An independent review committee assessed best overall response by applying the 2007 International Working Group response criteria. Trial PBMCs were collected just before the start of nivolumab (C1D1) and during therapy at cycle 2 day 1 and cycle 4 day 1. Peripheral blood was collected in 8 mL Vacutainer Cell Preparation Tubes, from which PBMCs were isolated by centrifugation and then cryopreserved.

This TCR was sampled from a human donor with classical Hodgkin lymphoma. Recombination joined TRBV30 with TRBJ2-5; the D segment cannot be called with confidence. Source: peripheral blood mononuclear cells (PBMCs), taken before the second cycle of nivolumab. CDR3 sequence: CAWSVLSEETQYF. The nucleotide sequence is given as TGTGCCTGGAGTGTATTAAGTGAAGAGACCCAGTACTTC. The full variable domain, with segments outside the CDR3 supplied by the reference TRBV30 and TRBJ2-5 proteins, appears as SQTIHQWPATLVQPVGSPLSLECTVEGTSNPNLYWYRQAAGRGLQLLFYSVGIGQISSEVPQNLSASRPQDRQFILSSKKLLLSDSGFYLCAWSVLSEETQYFGPGTRLLVL.